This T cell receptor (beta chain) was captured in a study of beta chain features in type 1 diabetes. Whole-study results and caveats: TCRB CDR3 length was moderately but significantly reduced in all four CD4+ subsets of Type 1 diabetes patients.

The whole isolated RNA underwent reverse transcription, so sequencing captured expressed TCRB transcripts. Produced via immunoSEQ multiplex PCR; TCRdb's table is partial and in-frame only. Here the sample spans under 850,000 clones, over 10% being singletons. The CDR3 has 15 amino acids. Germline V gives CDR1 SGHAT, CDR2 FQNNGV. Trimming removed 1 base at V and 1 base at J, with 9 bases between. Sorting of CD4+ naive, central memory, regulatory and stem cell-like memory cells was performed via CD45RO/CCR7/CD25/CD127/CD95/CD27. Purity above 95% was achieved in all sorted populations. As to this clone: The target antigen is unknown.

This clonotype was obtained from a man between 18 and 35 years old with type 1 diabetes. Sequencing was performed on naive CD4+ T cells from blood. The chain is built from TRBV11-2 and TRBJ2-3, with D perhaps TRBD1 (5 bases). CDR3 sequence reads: CASSLAGYGTDTQYF. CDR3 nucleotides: TGTGCCAGCAGCTTAGCAGGGTACGGCACAGATACGCAGTATTTT.